What follows are 19 T cell receptor beta chains derived from one specimen sequenced in a study of blood T cell repertoires in COVID-19. Profiled with immunoSEQ multiplex PCR; TCRdb holds only in-frame clones, not every one. Here the sample spans some 110,000 clones, around 78% being singletons. The sequenced sample consisted of peripheral blood. These receptors came from a man older than 75 with COVID-19, enrolled during active disease.

The rearrangement uses TRBV6-6 and TRBJ2-7, with 10 bases matching TRBD2. From germline, CDR1 is MNHNY and CDR2 SVGAGI (reference sequence). J lost 2 bases, V lost 5 bases, and 6 bases had no gene match. The CDR3 has 15 amino acids. CDR3 protein: CASSGLAGAAYEQYF. For the CDR3, the DNA is TGTGCCAGCAGTGGGCTAGCGGGAGCCGCCTACGAGCAGTACTTC.

V and J are TRBV6-5 and TRBJ1-6; TRBD1 matches at 9 bases. The CDR3 runs 15 residues. Trimming removed 5 bases from V and 10 bases from J; junction bases left unmatched: 9. CDR1 and CDR2 from the germline V gene are MNHEY and SVGAGI. The CDR3 region is CASSQRTGAQSPLHF. CDR3 sequence (DNA): TGTGCCAGCAGTCAGCGGACAGGGGCACAGTCACCCCTCCACTTT.

This clone has only a few counts. The chain joins TRBV5-1 to TRBJ1-1; perhaps TRBD1 as D (6 bases). The V end lost 6 bases, the J end lost 1 base, and 16 bases lay between the germline ends. The germline V gene encodes CDR1 SGHRS and CDR2 YFSETQ. The CDR3 is made up of 15 amino acids. The CDR3 DNA sequence: TGCGCCAGCATGCCCGCAGGACAGTCGAACACTGAAGCTTTCTTT. It codes for CASMPAGQSNTEAFF.

This clone turned up a few times. The genes are TRBV6-6 and TRBJ1-2; tentative D call: TRBD1 (6 bases). Germline-derived CDR1 and CDR2 are MNHNY and SVGAGI (reference sequence). The CDR3 consists of 16 residues. Trimming took 0 bases from V and 5 from J, leaving 16 bases between them. CDR3 amino acids: CASSYSRGRGEYGYTF. The CDR3 bases are TGTGCCAGCAGTTACTCGAGGGGCAGGGGCGAGTATGGCTACACCTTC.

V gene TRBV28 combines with J gene TRBJ2-7; 15 positions agree with TRBD2. The J segment lost 2 bases and the V segment lost 6 bases, leaving 5 bases of the junction unmatched. Per the germline V gene, CDR1 is MDHEN and CDR2 is SYDVKM. CDR3 length: 16 amino acids. CDR3 in DNA: TGTGCCAGCAGCTGGACTAGCGGGAGGGCCACCTACGAGCAGTACTTC. It is translated as CASSWTSGRATYEQYF.

J is TRBJ2-7 and V is TRBV27; TRBD2 matches at 10 bases. The CDR3 is 18 residues long. Germline lookup yields CDR1 MNHEY and CDR2 SMNVEV (reference sequence). J was trimmed by 4 bases and V by 2 bases; bases with no gene match: 14. The CDR3 sequence: CASSLPRNSSGSIYEQYF. As DNA, the CDR3 is TGTGCCAGCAGTTTACCCCGTAACTCTAGCGGGAGTATTTACGAGCAGTACTTC.

This chain joins TRBV27 and TRBJ2-5, with a weak D call TRBD2 (6 bases). Trimming removed 5 bases at V and 5 bases at J, with 15 bases between. The germline gives CDR1 MNHEY, CDR2 SMNVEV (reference sequence). The CDR3 spans 14 residues. The CDR3 loop is CASSPLGLKETQYF. The CDR3 nucleotides are TGTGCCAGCAGTCCATTGGGACTGAAGGAGACCCAGTACTTC.

The chain is built from TRBV12-3 or TRBV12-4 and TRBJ1-2; a possible D gene is TRBD1 (6 bases). The CDR3 sequence is 13 residues long. V lost 4 bases and J lost 8, with 14 bases in between. Here the CDR3 DNA reads TGTGCCAGCAGTTACAGGGTGAAAAGCGGCTACACCTTC. Its protein product is CASSYRVKSGYTF.

The V and J genes are TRBV5-5 and TRBJ1-4, with D uncertain. Per the germline V gene, CDR1 is SGHKS and CDR2 is YYEKEE (reference sequence). V was trimmed by 0 bases and J by 8 bases, leaving 14 bases between them. The CDR3 covers 15 residues. The CDR3 DNA reads as TGTGCCAGCAGCTTGGACCTAACGTTCCGCGAAAAACTGTTTTTT. As protein: CASSLDLTFREKLFF. Drawing the rest from reference TRBV5-5 and TRBJ1-4, the complete variable domain is DAGVTQSPTHLIKTRGQQVTLRCSPISGHKSVSWYQQVLGQGPQFIFQYYEKEERGRGNFPDRFSARQFPNYSSELNVNALLLGDSALYLCASSLDLTFREKLFFGSGTQLSVL.

This clone has a single count. The chain employs TRBV10-3 and TRBJ2-1; D perhaps matches TRBD2 (5 bases). The germline gives CDR1 ENHRY, CDR2 SYGVKD. V lost 6 bases to trimming and J lost 8 bases, with 14 bases between them. The CDR3 extends over 13 amino acids. This CDR3 reads CAIRLAGVDEQFF. CDR3 DNA sequence: TGTGCCATCAGACTCGCGGGCGTTGATGAGCAGTTCTTC.

The V and J genes are TRBV24-1 and TRBJ2-3, with TRBD1 matching 8 bases. CDR1 and CDR2 (germline): KGHDR, SFDVKD. Trimming at V came to 6 bases and at J to 4 bases, leaving 8 bases not matched to a gene. The length of the CDR3 is 15 residues. The CDR3: CATSRQGRSADTQYF. The DNA for the CDR3 is TGTGCCACCAGTAGACAGGGGAGGAGCGCAGATACGCAGTATTTT.

The chain links TRBV5-1 to TRBJ2-7; 9 bases match TRBD1. The CDR3 runs 16 residues. V lost 1 base to trimming and J lost 4 bases; unmatched junction nucleotides: 9. Germline CDR1 SGHRS, CDR2 YFSETQ. The CDR3 bases are TGCGCCAGCAGCTTGACGGGAAGGACAGGGGTTTACGAGCAGTACTTC. The encoded protein is CASSLTGRTGVYEQYF.

The chain carries TRBV7-9 and TRBJ2-4, with TRBD1 as a possible D gene (6 bases). The germline gives CDR1 SEHNR, CDR2 FQNEAQ (reference sequence). The ends were cut back, 4 bases at V and 6 bases at J, with 10 bases in the middle. The CDR3 runs to 13 residues. CDR3 in DNA: TGTGCCAGCAGCTCTGGGGGCAGAAACATTCAGTACTTC. Its translation: CASSSGGRNIQYF. The entire variable domain, with the rest obtained from reference TRBV7-9 and TRBJ2-4, is as follows: DTGVSQNPRHKITKRGQNVTFRCDPISEHNRLYWYRQTLGQGPEFLTYFQNEAQLEKSRLLSDRFSAERPKGSFSTLEIQRTEQGDSAMYLCASSSGGRNIQYFGAGTRLSVL.

The J gene is TRBJ2-5, the V gene TRBV7-2; unclear D gene. Germline CDR1 reads SGHTA; CDR2 reads FQGNSA. V dropped 2 bases and J dropped 5 bases, with 12 bases sitting between them. The CDR3 runs to 14 residues. CDR3 residues: CASSLSSFGETQYF. Written as DNA, the CDR3 is TGTGCCAGCAGCTTATCCTCCTTCGGGGAGACCCAGTACTTC.

V and J are TRBV11-2 and TRBJ1-5, with no clear D. The CDR3 extends over 13 amino acids. Per the germline V gene, CDR1 is SGHAT and CDR2 is FQNNGV. The V end was cut by 5 bases, the J end by 7 bases, with 12 bases between. CDR3 region: CASSISSRQPQHF. In DNA, the CDR3 is TGTGCCAGCAGCATATCCTCCCGGCAGCCCCAGCATTTT.

V is TRBV4-2 and J is TRBJ1-2; 9 positions match TRBD1. From germline, CDR1 is LGHNA and CDR2 YNFKEQ. The trim removed 0 bases at V and 3 bases at J, leaving 2 bases unmatched. CDR3 length: 15 amino acids. The chain's CDR3 is CASSQEGQGYYGYTF. CDR3 coding DNA: TGTGCCAGCAGCCAAGAGGGACAGGGATACTATGGCTACACCTTC.

The J gene is TRBJ2-3, the V gene TRBV28; maybe TRBD2 (6 bases). V shed 7 bases and J shed 7 bases, with 12 bases lying between them. Germline lookup yields CDR1 MDHEN and CDR2 SYDVKM. The CDR3 consists of 12 residues. CDR3 sequence reads: CASTRGAYTQYF. The CDR3 coding sequence is TGTGCCAGCACCCGCGGGGCGTATACGCAGTATTTT.

The genes are TRBV5-4 and TRBJ1-6; TRBD1 matches at 7 bases. Germline assignment: CDR1 SGHNT and CDR2 YYREEE (reference sequence). Trimming cost V 1 base and J 9 bases; bases outside gene matches: 7. The CDR3 has 15 residues. The CDR3 DNA reads TGTGCCAGCAGCTTGAGACAGGGAATTAGTTCACCCCTCCACTTT. Its protein product is CASSLRQGISSPLHF.

The chain has TRBV13 and TRBJ2-3; 9 positions agree with TRBD1. The CDR3 is made up of 19 amino acids. Trimming at V came to 1 base and at J to 0 bases, leaving 11 bases not matched to a gene. Germline V gene sequence: CDR1 PRHDT, CDR2 FYEKMQ (reference sequence). CDR3 sequence reads: CASSLVPDTGGLSTDTQYF. In DNA, the CDR3 is TGTGCCAGCAGCTTAGTACCTGACACAGGGGGCCTAAGCACAGATACGCAGTATTTT.